Below are 13 T cell receptor beta chains sequenced from a single sample in a study of brain T cells in children with intractable seizures. The table came from immunoSEQ multiplex PCR; TCRdb's copy has only in-frame clones and leaves some out. The sample shows 300,000 to 400,000 clones, over 85% of them seen only once. As for time point: blood from clinic visit 5 months post-surgery; TSC patient then seizure free. Source: peripheral blood, taken approximately 5 months after surgery. The receptors were sampled from a boy younger than two with tuberous sclerosis and intractable seizures.

The rearrangement uses TRBV7-9 and TRBJ1-1; a possible D gene is TRBD1 (6 bases). Germline V gene data show CDR1 as SEHNR and CDR2 as FQNEAQ (reference sequence). This CDR3 is 15 amino acids long. Between the trimmed V and J ends, which lost 0 bases and 3 bases, there was a span of 11 bases. DNA of the CDR3: TGTGCCAGCAGCTTAGCGATGGACAGTCACACTGAAGCTTTCTTT. Protein sequence: CASSLAMDSHTEAFF.

V usage is TRBV4-1 and J usage is TRBJ1-5, with D perhaps TRBD1 (5 bases). This CDR3 has 15 residues. V was clipped by 2 bases and J by 6 bases, with 14 bases between them. Germline-derived CDR1 and CDR2 are MGHRA and YSYEKL. CDR3 bases: TGCGCCAGCAGCCAAAGTTTTGGGGGAGGTCAGCCCCAGCATTTT. It translates to CASSQSFGGGQPQHF.

The count of this clone is one. The chain links TRBV5-1 to TRBJ2-7, with D perhaps being TRBD1 or TRBD2 (5 bases each). Trimming removed 4 bases from V and 1 base from J, with 15 bases in between. The CDR3 is made up of 15 amino acids. Germline V gene data show CDR1 as SGHRS and CDR2 as YFSETQ. The CDR3 is CASSDSGTGSYEQYF. The CDR3 nucleotides are TGCGCCAGCAGCGATTCCGGGACGGGTTCCTACGAGCAGTACTTC. Drawing the rest from reference TRBV5-1 and TRBJ2-7, the complete variable domain is KAGVTQTPRYLIKTRGQQVTLSCSPISGHRSVSWYQQTPGQGLQFLFEYFSETQRNKGNFPGRFSGRQFSNSRSEMNVSTLELGDSALYLCASSDSGTGSYEQYFGPGTRLTVT.

This chain uses TRBV6-1 with TRBJ1-5; no firm D call. The CDR3 covers 15 residues. CDR1 is MNHNS, CDR2 SASEGT, per germline. Trimming cost V 0 bases and J 5 bases, with 11 bases left between them. CDR3 sequence (DNA): TGTGCCAGCAGTGAAGCGCTTCTGGACTATCAGCCCCAGCATTTT. Encoded protein: CASSEALLDYQPQHF.

The V gene is TRBV10-3, the J gene TRBJ2-1; 7 nucleotides match TRBD1. This CDR3 comprises 14 residues. Germline V CDR1 and CDR2: ENHRY, SYGVKD. Trimming at V came to 4 bases and at J to 4 bases, leaving 4 bases not matched to a gene. The CDR3 protein is CAISAGTDYNEQFF. CDR3 DNA: TGTGCCATCAGTGCCGGGACAGATTACAATGAGCAGTTCTTC.

V gene TRBV5-6 combines with J gene TRBJ2-3; TRBD2 matches 13 bases. Germline CDR1 and CDR2: SGHDT and YYEEEE. Unmatched junction bases numbered 5, after V lost 2 bases and J lost 2 bases. The CDR3 is 17 residues long. Here the CDR3 DNA reads TGTGCCAGCAGCTTTGCGGGACTAGCGGGATTCACAGATACGCAGTATTTT. This sequence encodes CASSFAGLAGFTDTQYF.

Worth noting for this clone: Compared with germline, one end of the junction differs, possibly owing to a read error. V is TRBV5-1 and J is TRBJ1-1; no clear D gene. Germline CDR1 is SGHRS and CDR2 is YFSETQ. The CDR3 loop spans 16 amino acids. The CDR3 protein is CASTLLGGGRNTEAFF. CDR3 nucleotide sequence: TGCGCCAGCACCTTGTTAGGAGGTGGGAGGAACACTGAAGCTTTCTTT.

The chain combines TRBV6-5 with TRBJ2-1, with D possibly being TRBD1 or TRBD2 (5 bases each). The CDR3 runs to 13 residues. The germline CDR1 and CDR2 sequences are MNHEY and SVGAGI. V lost 3 bases and J lost 9, with 12 bases in between. The CDR3 coding sequence is TGTGCCAGCAGTTATGGGGGTGGATCTGAGCAGTTCTTC. Its translation is CASSYGGGSEQFF.

The V gene is TRBV7-2, the J gene TRBJ2-1; 11 nucleotides match TRBD2. V lost 5 bases and J lost 6; bases outside the gene matches: 3. The CDR3 extends over 14 amino acids. Germline V CDR1 and CDR2: SGHTA, FQGNSA. The CDR3 sequence: CASSPGLAGNEQFF. CDR3 in DNA: TGTGCCAGCAGCCCCGGACTAGCGGGCAATGAGCAGTTCTTC.

J is TRBJ2-5 and V is TRBV4-1, with 8 positions matching TRBD2. The CDR3 is 18 amino acids. V was clipped by 5 bases and J by 5 bases; unmatched bases: 19. CDR1 MGHRA and CDR2 YSYEKL come from the germline V gene. The CDR3 DNA is TGCGCCAGCAGCACAATCGGGACCCGACGGGGGGGCTTGGAGACCCAGTACTTC. Amino acids: CASSTIGTRRGGLETQYF.

The chain employs TRBV4-2 and TRBJ1-1; unclear D gene. Between the trimmed V and J ends, which lost 3 bases and 0 bases, there was a span of 14 bases. The CDR3 contains 16 residues. Germline V gives CDR1 LGHNA, CDR2 YNFKEQ. The CDR3 sequence: CASSQDGGSMNTEAFF. CDR3 sequence (DNA): TGTGCCAGCAGCCAGGACGGAGGATCCATGAACACTGAAGCTTTCTTT.

The J gene is TRBJ2-2, the V gene TRBV2; 10 positions agree with TRBD2. J was trimmed by 4 bases and V by 0 bases; bases with no gene match: 11. This CDR3 comprises 19 residues. Germline V gene data show CDR1 as SNHLY and CDR2 as FYNNEI. CDR3 sequence reads: CASSEALRLAGVGTGELFF. CDR3 DNA sequence: TGTGCCAGCAGTGAAGCGCTAAGGCTAGCGGGAGTCGGCACCGGGGAGCTGTTTTTT.

The genes are TRBV3-1 (or the pseudogene TRBV3-2) and TRBJ2-1; D gene unclear. Germline-derived CDR1 and CDR2 are LGHDT and YNNKEL (reference sequence). The CDR3 is made up of 14 amino acids. Trimming took off 1 base at V and 6 bases at J, with 10 bases between the two ends. CDR3 nucleotide sequence: TGTGCCAGCAGCCAAGTCTTGGGGATCAATGAGCAGTTCTTC. This translates into CASSQVLGINEQFF.